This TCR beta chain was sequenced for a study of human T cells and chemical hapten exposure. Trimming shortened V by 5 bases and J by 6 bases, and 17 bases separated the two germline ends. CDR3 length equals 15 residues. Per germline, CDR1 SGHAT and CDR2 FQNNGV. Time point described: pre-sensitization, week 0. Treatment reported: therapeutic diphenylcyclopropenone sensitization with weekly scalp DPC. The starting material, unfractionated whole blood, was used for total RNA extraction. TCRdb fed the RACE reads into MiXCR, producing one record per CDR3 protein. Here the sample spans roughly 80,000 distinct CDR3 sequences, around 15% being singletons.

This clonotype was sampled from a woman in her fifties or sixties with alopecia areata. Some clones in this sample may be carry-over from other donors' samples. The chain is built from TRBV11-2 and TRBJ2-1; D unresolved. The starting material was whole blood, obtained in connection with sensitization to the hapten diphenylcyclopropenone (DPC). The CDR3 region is CASSHRVQSSNEQFF. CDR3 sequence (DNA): TGTGCCAGCAGCCACCGGGTCCAAAGTAGCAATGAGCAGTTCTTC.